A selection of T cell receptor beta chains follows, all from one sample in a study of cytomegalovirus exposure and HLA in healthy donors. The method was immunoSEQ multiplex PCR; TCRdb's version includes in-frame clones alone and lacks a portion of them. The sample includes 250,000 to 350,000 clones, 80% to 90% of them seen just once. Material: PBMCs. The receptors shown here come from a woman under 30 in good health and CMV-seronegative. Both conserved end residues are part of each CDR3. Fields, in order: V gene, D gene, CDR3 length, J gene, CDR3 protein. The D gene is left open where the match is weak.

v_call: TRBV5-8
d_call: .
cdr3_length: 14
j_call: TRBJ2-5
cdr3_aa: CASSARDIGETQYF

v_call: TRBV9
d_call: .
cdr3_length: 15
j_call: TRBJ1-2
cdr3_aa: CASSPFGEVNYGYTF

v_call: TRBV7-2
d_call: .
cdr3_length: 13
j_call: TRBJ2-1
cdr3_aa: CASSLYGEGEQFF

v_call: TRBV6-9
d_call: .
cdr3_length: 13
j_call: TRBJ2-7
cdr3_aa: CASTLRDLYEQYF

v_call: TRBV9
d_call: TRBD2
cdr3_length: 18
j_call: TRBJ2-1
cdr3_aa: CASNAGRAGHFLQYEQFF

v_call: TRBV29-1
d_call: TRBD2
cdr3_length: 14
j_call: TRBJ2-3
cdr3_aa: CSVAGALSTDTQYF

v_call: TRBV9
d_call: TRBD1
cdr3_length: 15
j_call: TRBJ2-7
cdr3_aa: CASSVGTGGSYEQYF

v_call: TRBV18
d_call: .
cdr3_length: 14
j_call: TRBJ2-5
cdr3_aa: CASSPAGAGETQYF

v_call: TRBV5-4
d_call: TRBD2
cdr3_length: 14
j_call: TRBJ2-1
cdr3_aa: CASSPQTSHGEQFF

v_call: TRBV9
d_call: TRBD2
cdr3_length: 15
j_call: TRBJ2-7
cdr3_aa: CASSVGEGSSYEQYF

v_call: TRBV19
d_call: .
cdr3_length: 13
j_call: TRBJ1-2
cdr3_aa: CASSAGAGNGYTF

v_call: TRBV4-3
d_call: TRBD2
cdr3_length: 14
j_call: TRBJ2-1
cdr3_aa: CASSPWTSNNEQFF

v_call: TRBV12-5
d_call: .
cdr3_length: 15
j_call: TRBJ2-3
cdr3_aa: CASGLLGLSTDTQYF

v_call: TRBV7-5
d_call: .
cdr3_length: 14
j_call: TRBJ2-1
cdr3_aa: CVRSLVREYNEQFF

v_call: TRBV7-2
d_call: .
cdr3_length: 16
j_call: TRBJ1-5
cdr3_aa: CASSLRTGGFNQPQHF

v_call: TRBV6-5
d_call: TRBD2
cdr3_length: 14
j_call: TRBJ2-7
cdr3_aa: CASRGLAGDHEQYF

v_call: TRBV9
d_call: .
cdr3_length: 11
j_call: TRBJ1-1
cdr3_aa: CASSPLREAFF

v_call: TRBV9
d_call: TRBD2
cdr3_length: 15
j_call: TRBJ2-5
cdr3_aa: CASSVGGRAQETQYF

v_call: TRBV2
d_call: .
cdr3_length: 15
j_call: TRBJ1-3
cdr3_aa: CASSESGTLRNTIYF

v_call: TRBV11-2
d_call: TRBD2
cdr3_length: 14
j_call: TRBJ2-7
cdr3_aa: CASSLRREAFEQYF

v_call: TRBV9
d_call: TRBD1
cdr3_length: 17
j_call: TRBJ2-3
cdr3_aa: CASSVPGTGASGDTQYF

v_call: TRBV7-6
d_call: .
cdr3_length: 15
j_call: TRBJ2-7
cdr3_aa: CASSLDVGGGYEQYF

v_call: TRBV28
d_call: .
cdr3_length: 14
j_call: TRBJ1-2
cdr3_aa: CASSGRRGFDGYTF

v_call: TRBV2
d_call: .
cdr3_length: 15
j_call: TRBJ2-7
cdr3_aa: CASSEDSGLHPEQYF

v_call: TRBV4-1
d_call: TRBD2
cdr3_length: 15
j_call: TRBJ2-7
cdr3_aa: CASSQVGRGTYEQYF

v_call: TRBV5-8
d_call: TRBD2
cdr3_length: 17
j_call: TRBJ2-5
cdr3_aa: CASSFGGLAGDGETQYF

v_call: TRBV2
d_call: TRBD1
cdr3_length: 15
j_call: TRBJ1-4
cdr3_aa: CASSGQGATNEKLFF

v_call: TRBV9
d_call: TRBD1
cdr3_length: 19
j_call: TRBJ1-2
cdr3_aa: CASSGRFPGQDSKDYGYTF

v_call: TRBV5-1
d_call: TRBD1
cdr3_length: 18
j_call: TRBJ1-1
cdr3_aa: CASSLRFPGQGRNTEAFF

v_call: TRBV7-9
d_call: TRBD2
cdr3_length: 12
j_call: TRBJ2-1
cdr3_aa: CASREGYNEQFF

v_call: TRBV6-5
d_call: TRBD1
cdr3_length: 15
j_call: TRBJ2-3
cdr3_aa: CASSYLGQGADTQYF

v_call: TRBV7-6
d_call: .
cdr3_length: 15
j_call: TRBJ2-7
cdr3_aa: CASSLGKQADYEQYF

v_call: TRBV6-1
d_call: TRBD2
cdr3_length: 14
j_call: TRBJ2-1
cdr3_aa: CASTPSGDYNEQFF

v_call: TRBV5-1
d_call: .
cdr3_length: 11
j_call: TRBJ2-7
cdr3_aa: CASSLTGEQYF

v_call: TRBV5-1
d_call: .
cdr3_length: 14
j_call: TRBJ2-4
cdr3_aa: CASSPGSRMDIQYF

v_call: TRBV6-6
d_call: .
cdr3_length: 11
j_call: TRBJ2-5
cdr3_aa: CASSGQETQYF

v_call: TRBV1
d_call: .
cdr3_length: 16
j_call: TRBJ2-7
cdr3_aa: CTSSQVLAVPSYEQYF